This entry lists 21 T cell receptor beta chains sequenced from one sample in a study of T cell repertoires in aging, cancer and after chemotherapy. TCR beta rearrangements were amplified from peripheral blood genomic DNA. Multiplex touch-down PCR with TRB-A/B primers amplified rearranged V-D-J TRB sequences. TCRdb processed the multiplex PCR reads anew with MiXCR; each CDR3 protein has one entry. The table shows about 12,000 distinct CDR3 sequences, with just over 30% occurring only once. The specimen sequenced was blood. Receptors originate from a human donor in good health. The donor label of this sample is uncertain.

By proportion, this clonotype is medium-sized. The chain joins TRBV6-2 or TRBV6-3 to TRBJ1-6, with D possibly matching TRBD1 (5 bases). This CDR3 is built from 17 residues. Germline assignment: CDR1 MNHEY and CDR2 SVGEGT. Trimming removed 5 bases at V and 3 bases at J, with 17 bases between. Here the CDR3 reads CASSLIPRALYNSPLHF. CDR3 bases: TGTGCCAGCAGTCTCATCCCCAGGGCCCTCTATAATTCACCCCTCCACTTT.

The chain joins TRBV13 to TRBJ1-2, with no clear D. This CDR3 region has 16 residues. Germline V CDR1 and CDR2: PRHDT, FYEKMQ (reference sequence). Trimming pared 7 bases from V and 0 bases from J, leaving 18 bases between. The CDR3 region has the DNA TGTGCCAGCACCCTCCGGGGAGGGTTTTCTAACTATGGCTACACCTTC. Translation: CASTLRGGFSNYGYTF.

The chain employs TRBV6-4 and TRBJ2-3; 9 positions agree with TRBD2. The CDR3 has 14 residues. The J segment lost 1 base and the V segment lost 4 bases, leaving 0 bases of the junction unmatched. CDR1 and CDR2 from the germline V gene are MRHNA and SNTAGT. DNA for the CDR3: TGTGCCAGCAGTGGGACTAGCGGCACAGATACGCAGTATTTT. It encodes CASSGTSGTDTQYF.

V is TRBV19 and J is TRBJ2-7; D may be TRBD1 (6 bases). This CDR3 has 17 residues. CDR1 is LNHDA and CDR2 is SQIVND in the germline V gene (reference sequence). V lost 5 bases to trimming and J lost 0 bases, with 20 bases between them. In nucleotides, the CDR3 is TGTGCCAGTAGTGCCACCCTCTCCAGGGGAAGCTCCTACGAGCAGTACTTC. It specifies CASSATLSRGSSYEQYF. Filled out from reference TRBV19 and TRBJ2-7, the complete variable domain reads DGGITQSPKYLFRKEGQNVTLSCEQNLNHDAMYWYRQDPGQGLRLIYYSQIVNDFQKGDIAEGYSVSREKKESFPLTVTSAQKNPTAFYLCASSATLSRGSSYEQYFGPGTRLTVT.

This clonotype was seen more than once but under ten times. The chain links TRBV12-3 or TRBV12-4 to TRBJ2-1; no definite D call. Trimming left V 1 base short and J 12 bases short, with 7 bases between. The CDR3 runs to 11 residues. CDR3 DNA: TGTGCCAGCAGTTTAGTCTGGGTGCAGTTCTTC. This codes for CASSLVWVQFF.

This chain links TRBV20-1 with TRBJ1-4; D possibly corresponds to TRBD1 (5 bases). CDR1 is DFQATT, CDR2 SNEGSKA, per germline (reference sequence). V was shortened by 2 bases and J by 1 base, with 14 bases between the two germline ends. CDR3 length: 16 residues. CDR3 protein: CSARPGFTGTNEKLFF. CDR3 in DNA: TGCAGTGCTAGACCCGGTTTTACAGGAACTAATGAAAAACTGTTTTTT.

Concerning this clonotype itself: This may be a read error: a much more frequent sequence differs by one nucleotide. The V call is TRBV29-1, the J call TRBJ2-3; 8 bases match TRBD2. Per germline, CDR1 SQVTM and CDR2 ANQGSEA. V gave up 8 bases and J gave up 3 bases; unmatched junction bases: 13. The CDR3 is made up of 15 amino acids. CDR3 in amino acids: CSTNSGGGPTDTQYF. In DNA, the CDR3 is TGCAGCACTAACTCGGGGGGGGGGCCTACAGATACGCAGTATTTT.

This clonotype was detected a few times. The CDR3 loop is CASSHNTATDTQYF. CDR3 sequence (DNA): TGTGCCAGCAGTCATAATACAGCCACAGATACGCAGTATTTT. The chain recombines TRBV6-4 with TRBJ2-3, with D hard to call. The CDR3 has 14 amino acids. V was trimmed by 5 bases and J by 2 bases, leaving 11 bases between them. Germline assignment: CDR1 MRHNA and CDR2 SNTAGT.

This rearrangement joins TRBV5-5 to TRBJ2-5; 13 bases map to TRBD2. V dropped 3 bases and J dropped 5; count of bases not matched to a gene: 1. CDR1 and CDR2 from the germline V gene are SGHKS and YYEKEE (reference sequence). The CDR3 spans 14 residues. The CDR3 region has the DNA TGTGCCAGCAGCTCGGGACTAGCGGGGGAGACCCAGTACTTC. Its protein product is CASSSGLAGETQYF.

The chain carries TRBV12-3 or TRBV12-4 and TRBJ1-2; D might be TRBD1 (5 bases). Trimming removed 5 bases from V and 9 bases from J, with 28 bases in between. This CDR3 is 17 amino acids long. The CDR3 loop is CASSTPEWSTRGNSYTF. The CDR3 bases are TGTGCCAGCAGTACCCCCGAGTGGTCGACCCGGGGGAATAGCTACACCTTC.

The table lists this clonotype with a few counts. V usage is TRBV19 and J usage is TRBJ2-2; D ambiguous. Germline CDR1 LNHDA, CDR2 SQIVND (reference sequence). Trimming pared 6 bases from V and 4 bases from J, leaving 12 bases between. This CDR3 contains 14 residues. In DNA, the CDR3 is TGTGCCAGTAGGTCCGGGCTCCCCACCGGGGAGCTGTTTTTT. This gives the protein CASRSGLPTGELFF.

This clonotype occurred a few times. The CDR3 here is CAWKEGGRFEKLFF. DNA of the CDR3: TGTGCCTGGAAGGAGGGGGGCAGATTTGAAAAACTGTTTTTT. V usage is TRBV30 and J usage is TRBJ1-4, with a tentative D call TRBD1 (6 bases). Germline V gives CDR1 GTSNPN, CDR2 SVGIG (reference sequence). V lost 4 bases to trimming and J lost 7 bases, with 16 bases between them. This CDR3 region has 14 residues.

The chain has TRBV7-2 and TRBJ1-2; D is unclear. The CDR3 consists of 14 residues. Germline V gene lookup returns CDR1 SGHTA and CDR2 FQGNSA. Trimming removed 1 base at V and 2 bases at J, with 8 bases between. Written as DNA, the CDR3 is TGTGCCAGCAGCTTAGATTGGCGGAACTATGGCTACACCTTC. Amino acid sequence: CASSLDWRNYGYTF.

The chain recombines TRBV7-9 with TRBJ2-5, with TRBD2 matching 12 bases. Germline CDR1 is SEHNR and CDR2 is FQNEAQ (reference sequence). This CDR3 has 17 residues. J gave up 0 bases and V 3 bases, and 5 bases lay outside the gene matches. The DNA of the CDR3 is TGTGCCAGCAGCTTCGGACTAGCGGGGAAACACCAAGAGACCCAGTACTTC. Its translation: CASSFGLAGKHQETQYF.

By its share, this clonotype is medium-sized. The gene calls are TRBV19 and TRBJ2-5; maybe TRBD1 (6 bases). The CDR3 consists of 14 residues. The V and J ends lost 1 base and 1 base respectively, with 7 bases between them. Germline assignment: CDR1 LNHDA and CDR2 SQIVND (reference sequence). The CDR3 spells CASSIGQAQETQYF. CDR3 nucleotide sequence: TGTGCCAGTAGTATAGGACAGGCCCAAGAGACCCAGTACTTC.

V usage is TRBV6-6 and J usage is TRBJ1-2; 7 bases are a match to TRBD1. V was clipped by 5 bases and J by 4 bases; unmatched bases: 10. This CDR3 has 15 residues. CDR1 MNHNY and CDR2 SVGAGI come from the germline V gene (reference sequence). The CDR3 DNA follows: TGTGCCAGCAGTAAGACACAGGGGAGAGGCTATGGCTACACCTTC. This encodes CASSKTQGRGYGYTF.

This chain uses TRBV18 with TRBJ1-2; 9 bases are a match to TRBD1. J lost 8 bases, V lost 4 bases, and 5 bases had no gene match. Germline lookup yields CDR1 KGHSH and CDR2 LQKENI. The CDR3 contains 13 residues. Written as DNA, the CDR3 is TGTGCCAGCTCACTACAGGGGGCGCGAGGCTACACCTTC. Translating it yields CASSLQGARGYTF.

This rearrangement joins TRBV10-3 to TRBJ2-7, with D possibly TRBD1 on 6 matching bases. The V gene lost 0 bases and the J gene lost 6 bases, with 9 bases spanning the gap. Germline V gene sequence: CDR1 ENHRY, CDR2 SYGVKD. CDR3 length equals 13 residues. CDR3 sequence (DNA): TGTGCCATCAGTGAGTCGACAGGTGGCGAGCAGTACTTC. Protein product: CAISESTGGEQYF.

The chain joins TRBV6-5 to TRBJ1-4; D perhaps matches TRBD1 (6 bases). Between the trimmed V and J ends, which lost 6 bases and 7 bases, there was a span of 15 bases. The CDR3 contains 14 residues. Germline V gene sequence: CDR1 MNHEY, CDR2 SVGAGI. CDR3 loop: CASSMRTDSEKLFF. CDR3 bases: TGTGCCAGCAGCATGAGGACAGATAGTGAAAAACTGTTTTTT.

The chain employs TRBV18 and TRBJ1-5, with D possibly TRBD1 on 5 matching bases. The CDR3 covers 14 residues. Germline V CDR1 and CDR2: KGHSH, LQKENI. Deletions cut 6 bases from V and 4 bases from J, with 13 bases between. DNA for the CDR3: TGTGCCAGCTCCTCTGCGGGGGGGAATCAGCCCCAGCATTTT. This sequence encodes CASSSAGGNQPQHF.

The genes are TRBV6-1 and TRBJ1-1; 7 bases align to TRBD1. V trimming: 6 bases; J trimming: 5 bases; junction bases outside the gene matches: 9. Germline values: CDR1 MNHNS, CDR2 SASEGT. This CDR3 spans 14 amino acids. The CDR3 region is CASRNGGGETEAFF. DNA of the CDR3: TGTGCCAGCAGGAATGGAGGGGGCGAGACTGAAGCTTTCTTT.